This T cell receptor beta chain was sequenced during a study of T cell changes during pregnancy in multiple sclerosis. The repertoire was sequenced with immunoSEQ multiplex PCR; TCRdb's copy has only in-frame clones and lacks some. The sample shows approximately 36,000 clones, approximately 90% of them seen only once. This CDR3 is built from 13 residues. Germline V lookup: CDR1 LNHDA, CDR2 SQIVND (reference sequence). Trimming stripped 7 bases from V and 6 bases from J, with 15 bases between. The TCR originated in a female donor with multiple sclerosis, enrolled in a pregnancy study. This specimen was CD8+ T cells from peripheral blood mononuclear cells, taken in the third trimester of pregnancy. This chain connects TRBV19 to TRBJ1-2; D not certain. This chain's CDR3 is CASIARGFHGYTF. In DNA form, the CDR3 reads TGTGCCAGTATTGCTCGAGGTTTTCATGGCTACACCTTC. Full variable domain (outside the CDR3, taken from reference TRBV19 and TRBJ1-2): DGGITQSPKYLFRKEGQNVTLSCEQNLNHDAMYWYRQDPGQGLRLIYYSQIVNDFQKGDIAEGYSVSREKKESFPLTVTSAQKNPTAFYLCASIARGFHGYTFGSGTRLTVV.